The next 13 T cell receptor beta chains were all read from a single sample in a study of T cells of healthy individuals (dated by TCRdb to the late 2010s). Library prep was done by 5' RACE. This sample was sequenced with an Illumina MiSeq. Starting from the raw public reads, TCRdb applied fastp trimming at Q25, assembled clones with MiXCR and retained in-frame beta chains. Rows merge per CDR3 protein into single entries with the most common DNA and genes. The sample table holds some 100,000 distinct CDR3 sequences, of which about 16% were seen once. Jointly, the top ten make up approximately 6% of the sample. These receptor sequences come from a human donor in good health.

This chain uses TRBV6-2 or TRBV6-3 with TRBJ2-1, with D possibly TRBD2 on 5 matching bases. Germline CDR1 is MNHEY and CDR2 is SVGEGT. V was trimmed by 8 bases and J by 7 bases, leaving 21 bases between them. The CDR3 sequence is 15 residues long. In DNA form, the CDR3 reads TGTGCCAGCGCCTCGAGGGTCAGGATATCGAATGAGCAGTTCTTC. Protein product: CASASRVRISNEQFF.

This clonotype appeared many times. The rearrangement uses TRBV4-2 and TRBJ2-3; no firm D call. The CDR3 spans 15 residues. CDR1 is LGHNA, CDR2 YNFKEQ, per germline. V dropped 4 bases and J dropped 2 bases, with 13 bases sitting between them. The CDR3 loop reads CASSLTLDPTDTQYF. CDR3 sequence (DNA): TGTGCCAGCAGCCTGACCCTTGACCCCACAGATACGCAGTATTTT.

This clonotype was picked up many times. The CDR3 sequence: CASSQDRAWEKLFF. In DNA, the CDR3 is TGTGCCAGCAGTCAGGACAGGGCGTGGGAAAAACTGTTTTTT. This rearrangement joins TRBV28 to TRBJ1-4; 8 bases fit TRBD1. V shed 5 bases and J 8 bases; nucleotides not matched to a gene: 7. The CDR3 is 14 amino acids. Germline V CDR1 and CDR2: MDHEN, SYDVKM.

This clonotype was observed many times. The chain links TRBV4-1 to TRBJ1-3; D gene unclear. The CDR3 totals 17 residues. CDR1 is MGHRA and CDR2 is YSYEKL in the germline V gene. V was cut by 0 bases and J by 0 bases, with 12 bases left in between. Here the CDR3 DNA reads TGCGCCAGCAGCCAAGAAAGGGTTGCGAGCTCTGGAAACACCATATATTTT. This codes for CASSQERVASSGNTIYF.

The J gene is TRBJ2-5, the V gene TRBV24-1; D ambiguous. V lost 1 base to trimming and J lost 5 bases, with 10 bases between them. Germline values: CDR1 KGHDR, CDR2 SFDVKD. The CDR3 runs 14 residues. CDR3 loop: CATSDFGSGETQYF. CDR3 in DNA: TGTGCCACCAGTGATTTCGGCTCTGGGGAGACCCAGTACTTC.

This clonotype was observed many times. This chain connects TRBV18 to TRBJ1-2; tentative D call: TRBD1 (6 bases). The CDR3 is 20 amino acids. Germline lookup yields CDR1 KGHSH and CDR2 LQKENI. V lost 2 bases and J 7 bases, leaving 32 bases between the germline ends. DNA of the CDR3: TGTGCCAGCTCACCATATCAATACAGCCCAGGATTCACAGGGCCTCCTGGCTACACCTTC. Translating gives CASSPYQYSPGFTGPPGYTF.

This clonotype was seen many times. V usage is TRBV10-3 and J usage is TRBJ1-5; possibly TRBD1 for D (6 bases). This CDR3 is 13 amino acids long. V lost 5 bases to trimming and J lost 6 bases, with 11 bases between them. CDR1 and CDR2 from the germline V gene are ENHRY and SYGVKD. The CDR3 is CAISSGARQPQHF. CDR3 nucleotides: TGTGCCATCAGTTCAGGGGCCCGTCAGCCCCAGCATTTT.

The chain has TRBV28 and TRBJ2-3; D is uncertain. CDR3 size: 15 residues. Per the germline V gene, CDR1 is MDHEN and CDR2 is SYDVKM. Trimming removed 2 bases from V and 0 bases from J, with 9 bases in between. CDR3 nucleotides: TGTGCCAGCAGTTTAGTCGGGCCGAGCACAGATACGCAGTATTTT. Translated: CASSLVGPSTDTQYF. The variable domain in full, with the rest retrieved from reference TRBV28 and TRBJ2-3, is DVKVTQSSRYLVKRTGEKVFLECVQDMDHENMFWYRQDPGLGLRLIYFSYDVKMKEKGDIPEGYSVSREKKERFSLILESASTNQTSMYLCASSLVGPSTDTQYFGPGTRLTVL.

This clonotype was counted a few times. The V gene is TRBV6-2 or TRBV6-3, the J gene TRBJ2-1; 9 bases map to TRBD1. The CDR3 covers 17 residues. Per germline, CDR1 MNHEY and CDR2 SVGEGT. Trimming cost V 2 bases and J 4 bases; bases outside gene matches: 9. CDR3 nucleotides: TGTGCCAGCAGTTACAGGCTTGGGACAGGGAATTACAATGAGCAGTTCTTC. Translation gives CASSYRLGTGNYNEQFF.

V gene TRBV4-3 combines with J gene TRBJ2-1; D gene uncertain. The V end was cut by 0 bases, the J end by 4 bases, with 7 bases between. The CDR3 loop spans 14 amino acids. Per germline, CDR1 LGHNA and CDR2 YSLEER. CDR3 protein: CASSQDLGYNEQFF. DNA of the CDR3: TGCGCCAGCAGCCAAGACCTGGGGTACAATGAGCAGTTCTTC.

The chain is built from TRBV15 and TRBJ2-5; D gene unclear. Germline V gene lookup returns CDR1 LNHNV and CDR2 YYDKDF (reference sequence). CDR3 length: 13 residues. V dropped 1 base and J dropped 1 base, with 4 bases sitting between them. The CDR3 here is CATSRGPQETQYF. The CDR3 DNA reads TGTGCCACCAGCAGAGGCCCCCAAGAGACCCAGTACTTC.

This clonotype was counted only a few times. This chain connects TRBV7-2 to TRBJ2-3, with a weak D call TRBD2 (5 bases). Germline CDR1 is SGHTA and CDR2 is FQGNSA. V shed 4 bases and J shed 8 bases, with 7 bases lying between them. The CDR3 length is 11 residues. The CDR3 loop reads CASSSRGTQYF. The CDR3 DNA is TGTGCCAGCAGCTCCCGGGGTACGCAGTATTTT.

This clonotype turned up a few times. This chain joins TRBV4-3 and TRBJ2-3, with TRBD2 identical over 9 bases. This CDR3 comprises 20 residues. CDR1 LGHNA and CDR2 YSLEER come from the germline V gene. With 1 base clipped from V and 4 bases from J, the junction kept 18 bases outside the gene matches. The DNA for the CDR3 is TGCGCCAGCAGCCAAGTTGGTCGAGCGGGGGGCCCAGGGTTTTCAGATACGCAGTATTTT. The encoded protein is CASSQVGRAGGPGFSDTQYF.